This T cell receptor beta chain was observed in a study of shared clonotypes between healthy human individuals. Study summary: The donor group consisted of a couple of women and a few men, aged 18 to 49.

Trimming shortened V by 0 bases and J by 0 bases, and 3 bases separated the two germline ends. Germline values: CDR1 LNHNV, CDR2 YYDKDF (reference sequence). The CDR3 has 14 amino acids. Comments on this clone: This sample includes further DNA sequences coding for the same CDR3.

What was sequenced on ten immunoSEQ deep assay plates was unsorted PBMC DNA. Using immunoSEQ multiplex PCR, the repertoire was profiled, and TCRdb retains in-frame clones only, with some absent. The repertoire has 450,000 to 600,000 clones, approximately 85% of them found once; the top ten carry over 10%. The receptor was isolated from a woman aged 40 to 49 in good health. Some clones in this sample may be carry-over from other donors' samples. The chain couples TRBV15 to TRBJ1-5; D remains ambiguous. Input material: PBMCs. The CDR3 spells CATSREYSNQPQHF. The CDR3 DNA follows: TGTGCCACCAGCAGAGAGTATAGCAATCAGCCCCAGCATTTT. The variable domain in full, with the rest retrieved from reference TRBV15 and TRBJ1-5, is DAMVIQNPRYQVTQFGKPVTLSCSQTLNHNVMYWYQQKSSQAPKLLFHYYDKDFNNEADTPDNFQSRRPNTSFCFLDIRSPGLGDTAMYLCATSREYSNQPQHFGDGTRLSIL.